This T cell receptor (beta chain) was identified during a study of shared clonotypes between healthy human individuals (dated by TCRdb to the early 2020s). Some background on the complete study: The cohort included a few men and a couple of women between 18 and 49 years of age. To increase sequencing depth and limit assay-specific biases, TCR repertoire library preparation and sequencing were carried out by different laboratories using diverse techniques. Each donor's leukapheresis produced roughly between roughly 0.94 and 9.5 billion PBMCs. Blood TCR repertoires of roughly five healthy adults were deeply sequenced to estimate repertoire size and the extent of clonotype sharing between individuals.

Using the deep immunoSEQ assay, TCR CDR3 regions were amplified from genomic DNA by multiplex PCR. For each cell subset, the extracted genomic DNA was distributed evenly across all wells of several immunoSEQ 96-well plates, and each plate served as one replicate. For unsorted PBMC, roughly 330 ng genomic DNA, equal to 30,000 or so T cell genomes, was loaded into each replicate PCR. Ten immunoSEQ deep assay plates were used to sequence unsorted PBMC genomic DNA. Purified libraries were measured with a Qubit 3.0 fluorometer, size-checked on a Bioanalyzer 2100, and measured again with the KAPA Library Quantification kit. Every immunoSEQ 96-well plate was sequenced on a separate single-read 150-cycle Illumina NextSeq 550 flow cell. The authors' analysis ran thus. Because the immunoSEQ output held only junctional sequences and lacked quality scores, the filtering could not match the filtering applied to full-length reads. Sequences were annotated with PyIR, a Python wrapper for IgBLAST v1.9, using IMGT germline references to assign V/J genes and CDR3. Reads were filtered out if the reads had weak V/J assignments (E-value above 1e-6), no CDR3, stop codons, out-of-frame junctions, or ambiguous translated residues. V3J clonotypes were defined as sequences sharing the same inferred V gene, J gene, and CDR3 amino acid sequence. Percentage overlap between repertoires was calculated by dividing the number of shared unique clonotypes by the size of the smaller repertoire. Richness of each repertoire was evaluated using RTK rarefaction, the Chao1 estimator, and Recon v2.1 estimates of unobserved clonotypes. In TCRdb, the immuneACCESS table is reduced to in-frame sequences with V and J assigned. These tables do not hold every clone; where another copy was compared, an unresolved V gene accounts for under half, and the others remain unexplained. D and trimming were read from the DNA, whereas the V and J calls and clone size are those reported in that table. Present in this sample are some 490,000 clones, approximately 78% of which were seen just once. The ten largest make up about 12% of the sample.

Healthy HIV-negative adults with no recently reported acute infections or vaccinations were included as donors. Every donor was a Caucasian adult living in Nashville, Tennessee, USA. For unsorted samples, some 90 million PBMCs were counted, and genomic DNA was extracted using the QIAamp DNA Blood Mini kit. Blood was obtained by leukapheresis, after which PBMCs were separated by Ficoll-Histopaque density gradient centrifugation and cryopreserved in liquid nitrogen vapor phase. CDR1 and CDR2 were assigned from the germline V gene (reference sequence) as LNHDA and SQIVND. Cut back by 3 bases and 6 bases, the V and J ends lie 15 bases apart. The CDR3, cysteine through phenylalanine, is 15 amino acids long. CDR3 DNA is the only sequence kept; it has 45 bases, read in frame from the first base. General conclusions and limits of the study: Sampling was restricted to blood, and TCR repertoires in tissues likely differ from the TCR repertoires found in blood. Pairwise subsampling led to the expectation that sequencing depth would affect the degree of clonotype sharing among donors. Because the study included a small number of donors, the genetic and exposure-history diversity represented was limited.

With respect to this clone: Which antigen it targets is not known. One base away there is no much larger clone; base qualities are not given.

Sample: PBMCs. This chain joins TRBV19 to TRBJ2-1; TRBD1 is a weak D gene call, 6 bases matching. The TCR was taken from a woman aged 40 to 50 in good health. Some clones in this sample may be carry-over from other donors' samples. The sequenced DNA is TGTGCCAGTAGTATCGACAGGACCTGGGGCAATGAGCAGTTCTTC. Protein translation: CASSIDRTWGNEQFF.